Listed below are T cell receptor beta chains from one sample, sequenced in a study of cytomegalovirus exposure and HLA in healthy donors. Assay used: immunoSEQ multiplex PCR; TCRdb lists only in-frame clones, some missing. The sample shows 200,000 or so clones, 75% to 90% of them seen only once. Sequenced: PBMCs. The receptors originated from a man aged 35-49 years in good health and CMV-seropositive. CDR3s leave out the opening cysteine and the closing phenylalanine or tryptophan. The order of the fields is V gene, CDR3 protein.

v_call: TRBV6-1; cdr3_aa: ASSASNTGELF
v_call: TRBV27; cdr3_aa: ASSFGTGGNEQY
v_call: TRBV29-1; cdr3_aa: SVDNRSFNYGYT
v_call: TRBV30; cdr3_aa: AWTNSPGGYGYT
v_call: TRBV5-1; cdr3_aa: ASSSRTGQGTDTQY
v_call: TRBV19; cdr3_aa: ASSMSGNEKLF
v_call: TRBV5-1; cdr3_aa: ASSPSPIGNTEAF
v_call: TRBV7-3; cdr3_aa: ASSHTPNSPLH
v_call: TRBV7-2; cdr3_aa: ASSPPGGRSTDTQY
v_call: TRBV13; cdr3_aa: ASSLRSTDTQY
v_call: TRBV29-1; cdr3_aa: SVPGDNRHNEQF
v_call: TRBV28; cdr3_aa: ASSWDAGGALH
v_call: TRBV15; cdr3_aa: ATGTTMNTEAF
v_call: TRBV21-1; cdr3_aa: ASHGLAGGQETQY
v_call: TRBV6-1; cdr3_aa: ASSPLAGGQETQY
v_call: TRBV25-1; cdr3_aa: ASSLLAGGSTDTQY
v_call: TRBV1; cdr3_aa: TSSQDPGDQETQY
v_call: TRBV7-2; cdr3_aa: ASSNRDSTYEQY
v_call: TRBV27; cdr3_aa: ASSRTSAYNEQF
v_call: TRBV19; cdr3_aa: ASSTRDRGRDEQF
v_call: TRBV6-5; cdr3_aa: ASSYSRGGNYGYT
v_call: TRBV30; cdr3_aa: AWSVQWSNEQF
v_call: TRBV13; cdr3_aa: ASSLAAGLEDNEQF
v_call: TRBV4-2; cdr3_aa: ASSLGLAGYNEQF
v_call: TRBV27; cdr3_aa: ASSLGGGGNTEAF
v_call: TRBV19; cdr3_aa: ATFRVHGGTGELF
v_call: TRBV6-5; cdr3_aa: ASSYSGSEQF
v_call: TRBV29-1; cdr3_aa: SPGQGVGGGYT
v_call: TRBV6-5; cdr3_aa: ASSQRTDSNQPQH
v_call: TRBV4-2; cdr3_aa: ASSQEQGSYGYT
v_call: TRBV7-2; cdr3_aa: ASSQFAVGGNQPQH
v_call: TRBV6-1; cdr3_aa: ASSAVSSSPLH
v_call: TRBV18; cdr3_aa: ASSHRQVEDGYT
v_call: TRBV7-8; cdr3_aa: ASSLAGGPIKSEQF
v_call: TRBV9; cdr3_aa: ASSVDPSGGAIETQY
v_call: TRBV5-5; cdr3_aa: ASSLAPTDNEKLF
v_call: TRBV9; cdr3_aa: ASSVDPSGGSDTQY
v_call: TRBV19; cdr3_aa: ASSFRTSQETQY
v_call: TRBV6-5; cdr3_aa: ASRKTGDEQY
v_call: TRBV6-6; cdr3_aa: ASSHLFQGSRAF
v_call: TRBV7-2; cdr3_aa: ASSLFVGGGISGTGELF
v_call: TRBV4-2; cdr3_aa: ASSQAGRSGELF
v_call: TRBV5-1; cdr3_aa: ASSTSGQGVDNEQF
v_call: TRBV18; cdr3_aa: ASSLDRGLGHEQY
v_call: TRBV5-1; cdr3_aa: ASSFRADETQY
v_call: TRBV28; cdr3_aa: ASSTRELTSASSYEQY
v_call: TRBV5-6; cdr3_aa: ASSLGSGGLQETQY